This passage covers 9 T cell receptor beta chains from one sample sequenced in a study of monozygotic twins with inflammatory bowel disease (dated by TCRdb to about 2019). The library came from 5' RACE. The listed sequencing device is Illumina HiSeq 2500. Each CDR3 protein sequence appears as one entry after TCRdb reprocessed the reads, and no DNA is included. This sample's table has entries for about 330,000 distinct CDR3 sequences. Around 2% of the sample goes to the ten largest clones. What was sequenced was blood. The receptors originated from a human donor with ulcerative colitis or Crohn's disease, or a healthy co-twin of an affected twin (not recorded which).

The gene calls are TRBV7-9 and TRBJ2-7; checking the TCRdb D call of TRBD2 is not possible without DNA. Germline V gene lookup returns CDR1 SEHNR and CDR2 FQNEAQ (reference sequence). The CDR3 has 16 residues. CDR3 residues: CASSFGGGTSVYEQYF.

The CDR3: CASGPPDRGSEAFF. J is TRBJ1-1 and V is TRBV12-5; TCRdb's D call, TRBD1, is unchecked because there is no DNA. The CDR3 contains 14 residues. Germline CDR1 reads LGHNT; CDR2 reads FRNRAP.

V gene TRBV7-2 combines with J gene TRBJ2-7. Germline V CDR1 and CDR2: SGHTA, FQGNSA. The CDR3 totals 14 residues. The CDR3 protein is CASSLGPANYEQYF.

CDR3 loop: CATSDSGGLNTGELFF. The rearrangement uses TRBV24-1 and TRBJ2-2; without DNA, the TCRdb call of TRBD2 cannot be checked. CDR1 KGHDR and CDR2 SFDVKD come from the germline V gene. The CDR3 totals 16 residues.

This chain joins TRBV12-3 or TRBV12-4 and TRBJ1-5; as DNA is missing, the TRBD1 call by TCRdb cannot be tested. The CDR3 consists of 15 residues. This CDR3 is CASSPSVGAHQPQHF.

This chain uses TRBV10-3 with TRBJ2-1. The CDR3 extends over 14 amino acids. Germline CDR1 is ENHRY and CDR2 is SYGVKD. CDR3 sequence reads: CAISEATSENEQFF.

The rearrangement uses TRBV5-1 and TRBJ2-7; checking the TCRdb D call of TRBD2 is not possible without DNA. The CDR3 runs 13 residues. Germline values: CDR1 SGHRS, CDR2 YFSETQ. The CDR3: CASSISGSYEQYF.

This rearrangement joins TRBV20-1 to TRBJ1-5; TCRdb names TRBD1, which stays unverified in the absence of DNA. The germline CDR1 and CDR2 sequences are DFQATT and SNEGSKA (reference sequence). There are 17 residues in the CDR3. This CDR3 is CSARETGFEGSNQPQHF.

V is TRBV3-1 and J is TRBJ2-2. The CDR3 consists of 17 residues. Germline CDR1 reads LGHDT; CDR2 reads YNNKEL (reference sequence). The CDR3 protein is CASSQSELMDNTGELFF.